This TCR beta chain was sequenced in a study of blood T cell repertoires in COVID-19. Study information: Italy, Spain and the United States were the sources of the convalescent and acute COVID-19 samples. PBMCs, B-cell-depleted T cells, or T cells provided the cDNA or gDNA that made up the material.

The V segment lost 5 bases and the J segment 6 bases; nucleotides outside the gene matches: 9. The CDR3 has 16 residues. Germline CDR1 and CDR2: SGHVS and FQNEAQ. Authors' methods: Reference gene primer amplification gave nucleated cell count estimates. This table comes from immunoSEQ multiplex PCR, and its TCRdb copy is limited to in-frame clones, with some not included. V, J and clone size are those of that table, while D and trimming were read from the DNA. The table records under 65,000 clones, roughly 90% of them present only once. This TCR was recovered from a man older than 75 with acute or convalescent COVID-19. The sequenced material came from peripheral blood. This chain connects TRBV7-8 to TRBJ2-7; 14 nucleotides agree with TRBD2. CDR3 sequence reads: CASSEYTGTSGGEQYF. In DNA, the CDR3 is TGTGCCAGCAGCGAGTATACCGGGACTAGCGGGGGCGAGCAGTACTTC.